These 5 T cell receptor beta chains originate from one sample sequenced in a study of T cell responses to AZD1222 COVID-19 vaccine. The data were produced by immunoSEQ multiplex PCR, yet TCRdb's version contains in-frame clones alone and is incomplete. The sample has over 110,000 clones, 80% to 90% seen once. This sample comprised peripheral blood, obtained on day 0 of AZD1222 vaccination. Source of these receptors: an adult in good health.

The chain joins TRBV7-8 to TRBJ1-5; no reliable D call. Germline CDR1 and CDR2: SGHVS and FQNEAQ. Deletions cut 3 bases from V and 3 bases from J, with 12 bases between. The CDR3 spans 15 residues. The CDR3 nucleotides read TGTGCCAGCAGCTTGGAACCGGTCAACAATCAGCCCCAGCATTTT. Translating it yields CASSLEPVNNQPQHF.

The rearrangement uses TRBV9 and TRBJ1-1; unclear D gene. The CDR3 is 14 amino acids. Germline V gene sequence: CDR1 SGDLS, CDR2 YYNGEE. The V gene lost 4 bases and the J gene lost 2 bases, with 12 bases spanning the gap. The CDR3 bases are TGTGCCAGCAGCCTGGCGGCGGTCAACACTGAAGCTTTCTTT. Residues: CASSLAAVNTEAFF.

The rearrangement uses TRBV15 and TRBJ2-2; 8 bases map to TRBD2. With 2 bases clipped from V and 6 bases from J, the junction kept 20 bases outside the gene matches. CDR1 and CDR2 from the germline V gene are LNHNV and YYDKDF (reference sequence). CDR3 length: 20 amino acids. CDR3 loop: CATSRIDSDGLAGGPGELFF. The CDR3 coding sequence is TGTGCCACCAGCAGAATAGATTCAGATGGACTAGCAGGAGGGCCCGGGGAGCTGTTTTTT.

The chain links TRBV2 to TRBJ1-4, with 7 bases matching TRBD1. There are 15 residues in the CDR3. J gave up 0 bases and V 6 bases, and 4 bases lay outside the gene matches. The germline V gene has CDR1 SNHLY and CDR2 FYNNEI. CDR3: CASRLGTATNEKLFF. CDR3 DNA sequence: TGTGCCAGCAGGCTAGGGACAGCAACTAATGAAAAACTGTTTTTT. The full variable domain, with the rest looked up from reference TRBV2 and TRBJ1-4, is EPEVTQTPSHQVTQMGQEVILRCVPISNHLYFYWYRQILGQKVEFLVSFYNNEISEKSEIFDDQFSVERPDGSNFTLKIRSTKLEDSAMYFCASRLGTATNEKLFFGSGTQLSVL.

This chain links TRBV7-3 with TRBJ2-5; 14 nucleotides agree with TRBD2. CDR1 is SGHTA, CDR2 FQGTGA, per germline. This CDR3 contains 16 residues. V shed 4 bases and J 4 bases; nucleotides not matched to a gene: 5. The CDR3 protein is CASSSKTSGRGETQYF. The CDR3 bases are TGTGCCAGCAGCTCAAAGACTAGCGGGAGGGGAGAGACCCAGTACTTC.